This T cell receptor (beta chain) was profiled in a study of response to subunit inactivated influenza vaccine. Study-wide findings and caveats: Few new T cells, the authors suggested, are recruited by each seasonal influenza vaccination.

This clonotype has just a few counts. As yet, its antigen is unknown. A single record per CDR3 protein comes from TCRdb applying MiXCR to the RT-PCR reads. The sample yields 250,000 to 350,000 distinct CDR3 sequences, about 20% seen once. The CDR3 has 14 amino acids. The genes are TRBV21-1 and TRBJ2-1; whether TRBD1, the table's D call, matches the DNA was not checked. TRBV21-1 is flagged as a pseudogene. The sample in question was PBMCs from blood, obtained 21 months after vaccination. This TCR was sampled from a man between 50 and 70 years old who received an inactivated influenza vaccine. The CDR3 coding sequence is TGTGCCAGCAGCATGAAAGGGGCGCCGCCTGAGCAGTTCTTC. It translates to CASSMKGAPPEQFF.